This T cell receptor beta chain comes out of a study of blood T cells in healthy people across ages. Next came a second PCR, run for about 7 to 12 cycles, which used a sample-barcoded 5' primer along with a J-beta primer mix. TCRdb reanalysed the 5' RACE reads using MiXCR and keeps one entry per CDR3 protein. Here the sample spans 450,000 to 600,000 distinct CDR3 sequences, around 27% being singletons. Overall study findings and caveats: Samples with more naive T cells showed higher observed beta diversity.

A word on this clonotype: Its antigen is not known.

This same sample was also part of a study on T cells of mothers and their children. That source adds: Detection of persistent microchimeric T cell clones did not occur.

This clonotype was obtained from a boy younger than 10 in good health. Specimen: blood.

CDR3 region: CASLGQETQYF. CDR3 nucleotide sequence: TGTGCCAGCCTAGGGCAAGAGACCCAGTACTTC. The rearrangement joins TRBV28 to TRBJ2-5, with D hard to call. The CDR3 runs 11 residues. V was cut by 8 bases and J by 2 bases, with 6 bases left in between. Germline V CDR1 and CDR2: MDHEN, SYDVKM.